This entry concerns a single T cell receptor beta chain. The data were taken from a study of blood T cell repertoires in COVID-19. Trimming stripped 6 bases from V and 4 bases from J, with 21 bases between. The CDR3 covers 15 residues. The germline V gene encodes CDR1 SQVTM and CDR2 ANQGSEA. Measured with immunoSEQ multiplex PCR; TCRdb has only the in-frame clones, and not every one. The data show approximately 250,000 clones, with 80% to 95% seen just once and 2.8% held by the top ten. The chain is built from TRBV29-1 and TRBJ1-2; D perhaps matches TRBD1 (6 bases). Input material: PBMCs or T cells enriched from blood (not recorded which). The sequence derives from a man in his forties who had been exposed to COVID-19. The CDR3 DNA reads as TGCAGCGTGCTCGGATCGGGGGGCGTCGGCTATGGCTACACCTTC. It encodes CSVLGSGGVGYGYTF.